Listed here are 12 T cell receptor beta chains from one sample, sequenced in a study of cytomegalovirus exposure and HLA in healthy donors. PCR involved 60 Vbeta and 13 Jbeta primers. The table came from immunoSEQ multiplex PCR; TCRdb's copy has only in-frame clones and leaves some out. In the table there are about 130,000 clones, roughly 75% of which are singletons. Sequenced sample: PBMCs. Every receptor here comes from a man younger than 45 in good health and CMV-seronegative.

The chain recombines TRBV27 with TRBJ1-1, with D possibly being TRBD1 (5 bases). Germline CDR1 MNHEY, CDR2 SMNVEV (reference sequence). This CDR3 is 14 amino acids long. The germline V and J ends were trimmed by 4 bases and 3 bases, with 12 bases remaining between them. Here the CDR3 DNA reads TGTGCCAGCAGTTCCCGGGGAGGGGACACTGAAGCTTTCTTT. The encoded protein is CASSSRGGDTEAFF.

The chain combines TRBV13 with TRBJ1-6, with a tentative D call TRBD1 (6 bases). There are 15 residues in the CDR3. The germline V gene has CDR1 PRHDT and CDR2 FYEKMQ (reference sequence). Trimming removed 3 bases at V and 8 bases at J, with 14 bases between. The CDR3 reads CASSLGGRVDSPLHF. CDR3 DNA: TGTGCCAGCAGCTTGGGGGGGCGCGTGGATTCACCCCTCCACTTT.

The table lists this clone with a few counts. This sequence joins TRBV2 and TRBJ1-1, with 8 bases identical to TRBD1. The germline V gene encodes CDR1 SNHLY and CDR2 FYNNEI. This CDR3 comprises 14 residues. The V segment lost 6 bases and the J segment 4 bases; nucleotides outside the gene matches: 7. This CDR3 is CASSPDRGFTEAFF. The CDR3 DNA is TGTGCCAGCAGCCCAGACAGGGGTTTCACTGAAGCTTTCTTT.

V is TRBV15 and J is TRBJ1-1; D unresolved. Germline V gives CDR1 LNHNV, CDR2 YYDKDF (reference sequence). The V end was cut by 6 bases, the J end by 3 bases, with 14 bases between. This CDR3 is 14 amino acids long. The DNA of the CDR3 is TGTGCCACCAGAAGATTGGAGGGAGACACTGAAGCTTTCTTT. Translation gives CATRRLEGDTEAFF. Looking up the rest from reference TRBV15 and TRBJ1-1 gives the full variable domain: DAMVIQNPRYQVTQFGKPVTLSCSQTLNHNVMYWYQQKSSQAPKLLFHYYDKDFNNEADTPDNFQSRRPNTSFCFLDIRSPGLGDTAMYLCATRRLEGDTEAFFGQGTRLTVV.

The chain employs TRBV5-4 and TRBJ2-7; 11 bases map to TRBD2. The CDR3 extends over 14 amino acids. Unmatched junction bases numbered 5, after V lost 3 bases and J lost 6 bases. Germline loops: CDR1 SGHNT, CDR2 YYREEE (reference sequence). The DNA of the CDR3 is TGTGCCAGCAGCTCAACTAGCGGGAGTGGCGAGCAGTACTTC. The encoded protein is CASSSTSGSGEQYF.

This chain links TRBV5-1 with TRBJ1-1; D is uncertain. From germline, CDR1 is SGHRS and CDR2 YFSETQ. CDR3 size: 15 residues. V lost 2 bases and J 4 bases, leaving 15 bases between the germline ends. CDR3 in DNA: TGCGCCAGCAGCTTCAGAGGGAGTGGGGTCACTGAAGCTTTCTTT. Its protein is CASSFRGSGVTEAFF.

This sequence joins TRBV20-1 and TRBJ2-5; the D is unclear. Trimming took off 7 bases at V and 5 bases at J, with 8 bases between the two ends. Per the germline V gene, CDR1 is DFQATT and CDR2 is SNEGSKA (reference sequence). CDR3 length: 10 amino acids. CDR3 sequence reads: CSGVRETQYF. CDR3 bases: TGCAGTGGAGTGCGGGAGACCCAGTACTTC.

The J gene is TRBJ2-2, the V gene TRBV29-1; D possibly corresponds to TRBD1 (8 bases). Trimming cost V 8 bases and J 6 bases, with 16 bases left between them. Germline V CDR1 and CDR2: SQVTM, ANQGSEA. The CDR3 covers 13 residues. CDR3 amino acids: CSINRGGSGELFF. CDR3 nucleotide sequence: TGCAGCATTAACAGGGGGGGTTCCGGGGAGCTGTTTTTT.

The CDR3 is CASSLDLSRDSIYEQYF. DNA of the CDR3: TGTGCCAGCAGCTTAGATTTATCACGGGACTCTATTTACGAGCAGTACTTC. The chain has TRBV7-8 and TRBJ2-7; TRBD2 is a possible D gene (6 bases). This CDR3 region has 17 residues. The V end lost 1 base, the J end lost 4 bases, and 20 bases lay between the germline ends. Germline V gene sequence: CDR1 SGHVS, CDR2 FQNEAQ.

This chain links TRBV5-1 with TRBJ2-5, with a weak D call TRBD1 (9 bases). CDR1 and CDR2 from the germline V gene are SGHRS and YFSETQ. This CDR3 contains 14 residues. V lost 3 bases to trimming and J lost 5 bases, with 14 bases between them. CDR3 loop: CASSSGGTGETQYF. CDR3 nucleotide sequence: TGCGCCAGCAGCTCGGGGGGGACAGGGGAGACCCAGTACTTC.

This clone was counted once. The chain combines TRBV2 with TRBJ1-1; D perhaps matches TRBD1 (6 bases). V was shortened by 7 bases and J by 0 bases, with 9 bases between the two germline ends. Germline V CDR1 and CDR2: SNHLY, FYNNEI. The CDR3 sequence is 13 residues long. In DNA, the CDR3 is TGTGCCAGCAACGGGGACATGAACACTGAAGCTTTCTTT. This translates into CASNGDMNTEAFF.

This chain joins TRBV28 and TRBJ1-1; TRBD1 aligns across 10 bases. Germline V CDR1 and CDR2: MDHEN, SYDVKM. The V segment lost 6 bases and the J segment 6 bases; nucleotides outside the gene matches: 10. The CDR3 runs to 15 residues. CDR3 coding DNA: TGTGCCAGCAGACCTACCGGACAGGGGGTTGCTGAAGCTTTCTTT. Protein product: CASRPTGQGVAEAFF.